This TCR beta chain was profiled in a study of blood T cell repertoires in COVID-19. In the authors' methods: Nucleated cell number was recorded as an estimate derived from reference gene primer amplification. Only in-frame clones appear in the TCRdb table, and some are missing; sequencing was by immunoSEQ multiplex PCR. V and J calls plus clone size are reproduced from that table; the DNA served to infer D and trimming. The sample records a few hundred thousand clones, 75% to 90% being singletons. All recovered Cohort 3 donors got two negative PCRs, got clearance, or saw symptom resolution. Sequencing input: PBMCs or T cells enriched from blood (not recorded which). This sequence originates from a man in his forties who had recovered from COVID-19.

As DNA, the CDR3 is TGTGCCAGCAGCTTGGTATGGGACAGGGGAGGCAATCAGCCCCAGCATTTT. Amino acid sequence: CASSLVWDRGGNQPQHF. This chain connects TRBV5-8 to TRBJ1-5, with TRBD1 matching over 10 bases. The J segment lost 2 bases and the V segment lost 0 bases, leaving 5 bases of the junction unmatched. The CDR3 has 17 amino acids. CDR1 SGHTS and CDR2 YDEGEE come from the germline V gene.